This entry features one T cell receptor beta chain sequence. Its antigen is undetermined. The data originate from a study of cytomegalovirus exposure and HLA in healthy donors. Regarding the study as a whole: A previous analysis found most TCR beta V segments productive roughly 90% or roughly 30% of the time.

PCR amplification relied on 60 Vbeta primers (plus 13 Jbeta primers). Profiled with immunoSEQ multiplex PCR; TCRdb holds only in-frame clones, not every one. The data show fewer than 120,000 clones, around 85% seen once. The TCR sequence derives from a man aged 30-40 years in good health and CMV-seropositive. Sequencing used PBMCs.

The chain's CDR3 is CASTPSGGASYNEQFF. CDR3 DNA: TGTGCCAGCACCCCTAGCGGGGGGGCCTCCTACAATGAGCAGTTCTTC. This rearrangement joins TRBV9 to TRBJ2-1, with 12 bases fitting TRBD2. The ends lost 6 bases at V and 0 bases at J; junction bases unmatched: 4. CDR1 and CDR2 (germline): SGDLS, YYNGEE. CDR3 length: 16 amino acids.